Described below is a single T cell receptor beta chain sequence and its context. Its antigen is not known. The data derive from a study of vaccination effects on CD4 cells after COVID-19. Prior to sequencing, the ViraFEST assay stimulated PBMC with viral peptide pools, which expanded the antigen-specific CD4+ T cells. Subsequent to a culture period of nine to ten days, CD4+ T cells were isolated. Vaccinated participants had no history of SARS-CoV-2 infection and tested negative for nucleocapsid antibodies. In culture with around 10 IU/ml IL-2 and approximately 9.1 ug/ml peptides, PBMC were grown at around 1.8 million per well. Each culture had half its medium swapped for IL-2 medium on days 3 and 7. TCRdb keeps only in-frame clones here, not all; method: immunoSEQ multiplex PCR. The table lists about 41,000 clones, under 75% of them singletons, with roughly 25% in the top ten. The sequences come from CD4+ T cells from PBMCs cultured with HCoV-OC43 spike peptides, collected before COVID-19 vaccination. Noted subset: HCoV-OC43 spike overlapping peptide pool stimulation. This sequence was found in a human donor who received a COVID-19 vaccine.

CDR3: CASSPSGSRSYEQYF. CDR3 DNA: TGCGCCAGCAGCCCGAGCGGGAGCCGCTCCTACGAGCAGTACTTC. The chain has TRBV5-1 and TRBJ2-7, with 8 bases lining up with TRBD2. With V trimmed by 4 bases and J by 0 bases, 6 bases remained unmatched. Germline assignment: CDR1 SGHRS and CDR2 YFSETQ. This CDR3 has 15 residues.